Described below is a single T cell receptor (beta chain) sequence and its context. This receptor's antigen is unknown. Base quality data are lacking; no much larger clone is found one base away. The source of the sample is a study of OX40 agonist ivuxolimab in advanced cancers. Background for the entire study: Ivuxolimab, which targeted the costimulatory receptor OX40 (CD134), was an agonistic, fully human IgG2 monoclonal antibody. Of the roughly 52 dose-escalation patients, hepatocellular carcinoma was present in around 19, melanoma in around 15, renal cell carcinoma in 9 and head and neck cancer in 9. Partial responses occurred in three dose-escalation patients: two with cutaneous melanoma and one with hepatocellular carcinoma. The purpose of peripheral TCRbeta sequencing was to test whether ivuxolimab changed TCR sequence diversity and led to clonal T-cell expansion. The monotherapy dose-escalation portion (N ≈ 52 patients) of the phase I ivuxolimab trial is reported in the paper. Intravenous ivuxolimab was administered to patients every 2 weeks at six dose levels: 0.01, 0.1, 0.3, 1.5, 3 and 10 mg/kg. In the dose-escalation cohort, roughly 80% of patients were male, and the mean age was about 55 years, with a range of 23 to 79. Prior anti-PD-1, anti-PD-L1 or anti-CTLA-4 therapy was permitted, and 40% of dose-escalation patients had received checkpoint inhibitors. General study outcomes and caveats: Low levels of normalized T-cell clonal expansion were also shown by some nonresponding patients. At doses of 0.1 to 3.0 mg/kg, clonal expansion of both CD4+ and CD8+ T cells in blood was seen between baseline and week 6. The antigen specificity of the clonally expanded peripheral T cells was not determined. Partial responders in the 0.1-3.0 mg/kg groups had among the lowest normalized peripheral clonal expansion, especially among CD8+ T cells. On average, CD8+ T cells showed more expanded clones than CD4+ T cells after ivuxolimab.

The germline V gene specifies SGHNT as CDR1 and YENEEA as CDR2. V is cut back by 0 bases and J by 3 bases, with 5 bases in the junction unmatched. Counted from cysteine to phenylalanine, this CDR3 has 15 amino acids. The read is trimmed to its CDR3 DNA, 45 bases read in frame from base 1. Patients with a history of autoimmune disease or receiving systemic immunosuppression were excluded from the trial. Peripheral blood for TCR sequencing was drawn from every dose cohort at baseline, at cycle 4 day 1 and at cycle 7 day 1. The samples were taken from a phase I, first-in-human, multicenter, open-label dose-escalation trial of ivuxolimab. Adults with locally advanced or metastatic melanoma, renal cell carcinoma, hepatocellular carcinoma or head and neck squamous cell carcinoma were enrolled in the trial. CD4+ and CD8+ T cells were sorted separately from peripheral blood before TCR sequencing. Genomic DNA was extracted from sorted cells for sequencing of the TCRbeta CDR3 region. The immunoSEQ Assay was used to sequence the TCRbeta CDR3 regions. The table comes from immuneACCESS by way of TCRdb, which keeps in-frame sequences with V and J called. Part of the clones is missing from these tables; in studies checked, under half for an unresolved V gene and the rest for unknown reasons. This sample gives tens of thousands of clones in total; more than 70% of them show up just once. The ten largest clones take up 6.5% of the sample.

The rearrangement combines TRBV11-3 with TRBJ2-7; 7 bases in the junction line up with TRBD1. The material sequenced was CD4+ or CD8+ T cells sorted from blood, taken in a trial of the OX40 agonist ivuxolimab. The receptor's source is an adult with an advanced solid tumor such as melanoma, head and neck, liver or kidney cancer. For the CDR3, the sequence is CASSLEPRQGYEQYF. Here is the DNA: TGTGCCAGCAGCTTAGAGCCGAGACAGGGCTACGAGCAGTACTTC.